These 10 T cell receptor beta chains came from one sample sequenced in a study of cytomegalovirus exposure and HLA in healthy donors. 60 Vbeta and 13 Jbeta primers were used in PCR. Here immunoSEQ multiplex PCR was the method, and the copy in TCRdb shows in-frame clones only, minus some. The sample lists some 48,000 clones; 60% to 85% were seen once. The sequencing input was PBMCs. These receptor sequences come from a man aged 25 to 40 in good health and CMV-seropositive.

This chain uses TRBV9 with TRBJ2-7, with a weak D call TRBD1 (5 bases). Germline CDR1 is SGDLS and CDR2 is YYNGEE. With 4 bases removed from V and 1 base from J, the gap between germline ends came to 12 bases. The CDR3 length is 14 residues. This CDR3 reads CASSPQGSSYEQYF. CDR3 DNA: TGTGCCAGCAGCCCCCAGGGTTCTTCCTACGAGCAGTACTTC.

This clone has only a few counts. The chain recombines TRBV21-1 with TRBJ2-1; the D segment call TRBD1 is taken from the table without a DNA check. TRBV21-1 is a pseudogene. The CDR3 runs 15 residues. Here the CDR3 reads CASSGRDRGFNEQFF. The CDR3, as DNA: TGTGCCAGCAGCGGCCGGGACAGGGGTTTCAATGAGCAGTTCTTC.

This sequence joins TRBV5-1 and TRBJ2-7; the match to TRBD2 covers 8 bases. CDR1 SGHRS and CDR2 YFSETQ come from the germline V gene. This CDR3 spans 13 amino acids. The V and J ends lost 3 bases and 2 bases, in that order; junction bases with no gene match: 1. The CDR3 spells CASSSGGAYEQYF. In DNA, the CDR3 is TGCGCCAGCAGCTCGGGAGGGGCCTACGAGCAGTACTTC. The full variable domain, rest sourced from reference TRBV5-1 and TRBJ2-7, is KAGVTQTPRYLIKTRGQQVTLSCSPISGHRSVSWYQQTPGQGLQFLFEYFSETQRNKGNFPGRFSGRQFSNSRSEMNVSTLELGDSALYLCASSSGGAYEQYFGPGTRLTVT.

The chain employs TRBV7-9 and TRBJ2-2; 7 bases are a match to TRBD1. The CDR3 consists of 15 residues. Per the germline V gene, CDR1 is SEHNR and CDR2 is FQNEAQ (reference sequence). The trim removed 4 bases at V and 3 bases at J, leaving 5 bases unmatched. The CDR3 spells CASSSRTGDTGELFF. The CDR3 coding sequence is TGTGCCAGCAGCTCCCGGACAGGCGACACCGGGGAGCTGTTTTTT.

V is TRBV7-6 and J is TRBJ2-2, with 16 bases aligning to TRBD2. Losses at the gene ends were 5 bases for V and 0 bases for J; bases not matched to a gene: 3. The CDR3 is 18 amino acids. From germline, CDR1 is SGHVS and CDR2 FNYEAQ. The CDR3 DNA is TGTGCCAGCAGCCTGGGACTAGCGGGGGGGTCGAACACCGGGGAGCTGTTTTTT. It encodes CASSLGLAGGSNTGELFF. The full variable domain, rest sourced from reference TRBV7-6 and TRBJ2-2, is GAGVSQSPRYKVTKRGQDVALRCDPISGHVSLYWYRQALGQGPEFLTYFNYEAQQDKSGLPNDRFSAERPEGSISTLTIQRTEQRDSAMYRCASSLGLAGGSNTGELFFGEGSRLTVL.

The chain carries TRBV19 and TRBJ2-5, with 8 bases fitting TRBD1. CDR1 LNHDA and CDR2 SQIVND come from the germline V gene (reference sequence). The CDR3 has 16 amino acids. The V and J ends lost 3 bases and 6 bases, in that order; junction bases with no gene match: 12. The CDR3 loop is CASSMSDRGVWKTQYF. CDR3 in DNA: TGTGCCAGTAGTATGTCCGACAGGGGAGTTTGGAAGACCCAGTACTTC.

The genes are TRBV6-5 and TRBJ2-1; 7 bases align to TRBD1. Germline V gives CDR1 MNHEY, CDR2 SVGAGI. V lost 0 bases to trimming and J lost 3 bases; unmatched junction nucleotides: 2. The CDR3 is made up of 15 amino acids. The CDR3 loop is CASSYSGQNYNEQFF. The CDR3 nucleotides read TGTGCCAGCAGTTACTCGGGACAGAACTACAATGAGCAGTTCTTC.

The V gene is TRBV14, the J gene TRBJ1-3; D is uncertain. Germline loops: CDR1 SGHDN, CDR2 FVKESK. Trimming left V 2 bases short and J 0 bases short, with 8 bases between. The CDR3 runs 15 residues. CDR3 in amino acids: CASSQFGSSGNTIYF. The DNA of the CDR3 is TGTGCCAGCAGCCAATTCGGGAGCTCTGGAAACACCATATATTTT.

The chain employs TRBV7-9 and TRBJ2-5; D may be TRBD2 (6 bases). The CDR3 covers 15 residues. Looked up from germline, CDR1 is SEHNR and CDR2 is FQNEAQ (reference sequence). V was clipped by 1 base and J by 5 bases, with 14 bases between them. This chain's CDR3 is CASSLGGVGMETQYF. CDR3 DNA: TGTGCCAGCAGCTTAGGGGGGGTAGGGATGGAGACCCAGTACTTC.

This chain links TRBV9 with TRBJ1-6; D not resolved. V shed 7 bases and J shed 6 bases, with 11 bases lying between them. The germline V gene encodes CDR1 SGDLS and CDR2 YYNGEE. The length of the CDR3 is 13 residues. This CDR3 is CASGGLVNSPLHF. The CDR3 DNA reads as TGTGCCAGCGGAGGATTGGTTAATTCACCCCTCCACTTT.